This T cell receptor (beta chain) was identified during a study of shared clonotypes between healthy human individuals. This was a deep-level run. Each sorted subset replicate got 200 ng genomic DNA, roughly 27,000 genomes. Produced via immunoSEQ multiplex PCR; TCRdb's table is partial and in-frame only. Of 2 million to 2.5 million clones detected, 85% to 95% appear once; the ten largest clones hold 0.13%. Germline lookup yields CDR1 SEHNR and CDR2 FQNEAQ (reference sequence). V was cut by 9 bases and J by 4 bases, with 6 bases left in between. This CDR3 has 10 residues. A word on this clone: The target antigen is unknown. Other DNA sequences within the sample encode an identical CDR3.

The donors, healthy adults who were HIV-negative, had experienced no recent acute infections or vaccinations. The study's findings and limits: Rarefaction exposed incomplete sorted-subset sequencing despite large depth.

The rearrangement links TRBV7-9 to TRBJ2-5; weak D call: TRBD2 (5 bases). The sequencing sample was made of naive CD4+ T cells sorted from blood. Subset denoted: CD45RA+ positively selected. This TCR was recovered from a man younger than 35 in good health. The CDR3 sequence is CASRGETQYF. The CDR3 nucleotides read TGTGCCAGTCGGGGAGAGACCCAGTACTTC.